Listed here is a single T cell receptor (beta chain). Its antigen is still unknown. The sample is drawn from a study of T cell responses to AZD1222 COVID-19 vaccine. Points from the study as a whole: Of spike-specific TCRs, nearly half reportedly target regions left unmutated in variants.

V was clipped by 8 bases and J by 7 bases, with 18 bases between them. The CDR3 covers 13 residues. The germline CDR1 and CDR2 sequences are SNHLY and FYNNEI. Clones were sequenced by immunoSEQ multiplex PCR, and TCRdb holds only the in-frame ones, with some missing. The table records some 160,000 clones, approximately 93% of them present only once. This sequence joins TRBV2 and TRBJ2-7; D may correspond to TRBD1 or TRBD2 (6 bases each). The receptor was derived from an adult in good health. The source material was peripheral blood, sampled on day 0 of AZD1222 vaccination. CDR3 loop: CASCPGGGEEQYF. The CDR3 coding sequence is TGTGCCAGCTGCCCCGGAGGGGGAGAAGAGCAGTACTTC.